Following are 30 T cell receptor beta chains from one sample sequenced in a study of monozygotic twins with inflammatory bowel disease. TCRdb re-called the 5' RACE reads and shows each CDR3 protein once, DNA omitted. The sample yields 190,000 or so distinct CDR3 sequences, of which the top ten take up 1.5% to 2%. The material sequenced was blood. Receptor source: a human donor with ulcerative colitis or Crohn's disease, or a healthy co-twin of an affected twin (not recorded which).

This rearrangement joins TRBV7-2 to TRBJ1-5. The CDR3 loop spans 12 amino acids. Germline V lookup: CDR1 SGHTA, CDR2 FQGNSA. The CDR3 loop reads CASSLFDQPQHF.

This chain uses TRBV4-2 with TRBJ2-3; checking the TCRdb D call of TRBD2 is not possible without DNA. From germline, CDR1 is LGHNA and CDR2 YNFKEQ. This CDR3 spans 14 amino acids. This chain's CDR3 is CASSQGGSTDTQYF.

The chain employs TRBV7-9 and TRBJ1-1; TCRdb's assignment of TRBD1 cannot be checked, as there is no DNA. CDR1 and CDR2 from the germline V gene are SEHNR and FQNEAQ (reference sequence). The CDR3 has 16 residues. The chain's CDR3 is CASSLYVSRGPTEAFF.

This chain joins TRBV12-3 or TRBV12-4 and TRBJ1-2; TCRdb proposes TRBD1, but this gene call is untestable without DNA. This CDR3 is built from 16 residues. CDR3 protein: CASSPDRGLLSYGYTF.

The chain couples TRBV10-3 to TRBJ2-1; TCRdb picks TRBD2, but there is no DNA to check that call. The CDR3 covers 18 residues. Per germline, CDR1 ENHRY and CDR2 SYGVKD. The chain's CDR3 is CAISQTSGGPQRLNEQFF.

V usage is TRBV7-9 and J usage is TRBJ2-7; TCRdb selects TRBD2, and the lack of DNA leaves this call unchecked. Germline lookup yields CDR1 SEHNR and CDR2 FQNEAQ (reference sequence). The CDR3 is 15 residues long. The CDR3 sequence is CASSFVAGGSYEQYF.

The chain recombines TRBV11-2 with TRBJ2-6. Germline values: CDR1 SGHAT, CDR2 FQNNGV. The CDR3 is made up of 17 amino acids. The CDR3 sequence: CASSLFLVPSGANVLTF. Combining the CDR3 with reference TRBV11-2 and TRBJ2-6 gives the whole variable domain EAGVAQSPRYKIIEKRQSVAFWCNPISGHATLYWYQQILGQGPKLLIQFQNNGVVDDSQLPKDRFSAERLKGVDSTLKIQPAKLEDSAVYLCASSLFLVPSGANVLTFGAGSRLTVL.

CDR3 protein: CASSSTPPGQGAGYGYTF. J is TRBJ1-2 and V is TRBV5-1; TCRdb designates TRBD1, a call that cannot be tested without DNA. Germline V gene lookup returns CDR1 SGHRS and CDR2 YFSETQ. The CDR3 contains 18 residues.

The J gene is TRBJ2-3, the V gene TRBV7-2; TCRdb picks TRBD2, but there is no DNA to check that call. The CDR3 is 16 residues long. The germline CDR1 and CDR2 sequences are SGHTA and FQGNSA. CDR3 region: CASSFLAGSSTDTQYF.

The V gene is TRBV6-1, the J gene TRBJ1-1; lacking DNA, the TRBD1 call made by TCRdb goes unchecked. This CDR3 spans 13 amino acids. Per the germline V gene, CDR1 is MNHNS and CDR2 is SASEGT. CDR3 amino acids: CASTAGHADEAFF.

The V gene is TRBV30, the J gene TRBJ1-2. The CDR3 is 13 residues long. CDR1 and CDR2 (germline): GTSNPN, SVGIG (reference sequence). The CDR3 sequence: CAWTLVENYGYTF. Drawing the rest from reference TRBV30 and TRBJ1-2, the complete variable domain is SQTIHQWPATLVQPVGSPLSLECTVEGTSNPNLYWYRQAAGRGLQLLFYSVGIGQISSEVPQNLSASRPQDRQFILSSKKLLLSDSGFYLCAWTLVENYGYTFGSGTRLTVV.

This chain's CDR3 is CASSLVPSGGAADSSNEQFF. The chain has TRBV5-1 and TRBJ2-1; TCRdb's assignment of TRBD2 cannot be checked, as there is no DNA. The CDR3 contains 20 residues. From germline, CDR1 is SGHRS and CDR2 YFSETQ.

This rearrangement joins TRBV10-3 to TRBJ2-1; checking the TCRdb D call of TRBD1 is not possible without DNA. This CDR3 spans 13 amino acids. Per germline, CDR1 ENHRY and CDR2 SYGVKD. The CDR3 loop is CAISGGPYNEQFF.

The CDR3 protein is CASSGTAGTRETQYF. The chain has TRBV5-1 and TRBJ2-5; the TRBD2 assignment by TCRdb is unverifiable without DNA. CDR1 SGHRS and CDR2 YFSETQ come from the germline V gene. This CDR3 contains 15 residues. The full variable domain, in which reference TRBV5-1 and TRBJ2-5 provide the parts outside the CDR3, is KAGVTQTPRYLIKTRGQQVTLSCSPISGHRSVSWYQQTPGQGLQFLFEYFSETQRNKGNFPGRFSGRQFSNSRSEMNVSTLELGDSALYLCASSGTAGTRETQYFGPGTRLLVL.

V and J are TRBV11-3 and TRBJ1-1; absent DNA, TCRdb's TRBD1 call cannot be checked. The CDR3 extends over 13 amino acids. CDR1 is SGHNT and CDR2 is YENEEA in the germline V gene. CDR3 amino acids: CASSFGRTTEAFF.

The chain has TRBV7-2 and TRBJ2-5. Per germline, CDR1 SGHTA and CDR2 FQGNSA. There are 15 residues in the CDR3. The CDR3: CASSLALQQQETQYF. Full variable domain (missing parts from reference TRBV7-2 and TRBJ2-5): GAGVSQSPSNKVTEKGKDVELRCDPISGHTALYWYRQSLGQGLEFLIYFQGNSAPDKSGLPSDRFSAERTGGSVSTLTIQRTQQEDSAVYLCASSLALQQQETQYFGPGTRLLVL.

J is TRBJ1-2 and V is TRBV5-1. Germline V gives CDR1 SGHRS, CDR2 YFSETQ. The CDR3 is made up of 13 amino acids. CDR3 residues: CASSPDWSYGYTF.

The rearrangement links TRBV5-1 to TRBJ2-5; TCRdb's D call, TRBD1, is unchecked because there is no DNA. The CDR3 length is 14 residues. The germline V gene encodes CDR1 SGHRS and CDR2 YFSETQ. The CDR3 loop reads CASSSQGTQETQYF.

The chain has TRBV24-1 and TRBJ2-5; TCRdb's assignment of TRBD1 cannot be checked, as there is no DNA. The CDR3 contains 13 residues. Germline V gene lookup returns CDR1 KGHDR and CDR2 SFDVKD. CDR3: CATKDRAQETQYF.

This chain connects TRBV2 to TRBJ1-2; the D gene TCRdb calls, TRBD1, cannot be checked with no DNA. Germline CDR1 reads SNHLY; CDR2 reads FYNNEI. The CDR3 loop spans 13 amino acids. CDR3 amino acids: CASSEMTPLGYTF.

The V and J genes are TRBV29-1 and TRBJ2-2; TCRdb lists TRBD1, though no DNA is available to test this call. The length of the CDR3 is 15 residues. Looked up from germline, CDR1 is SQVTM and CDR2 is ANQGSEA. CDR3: CSVVPGPLNTGELFF.

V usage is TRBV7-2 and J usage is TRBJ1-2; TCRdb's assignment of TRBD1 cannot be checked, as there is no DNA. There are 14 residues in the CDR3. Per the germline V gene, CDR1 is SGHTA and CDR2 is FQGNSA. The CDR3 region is CASSPQTGSYGYTF.

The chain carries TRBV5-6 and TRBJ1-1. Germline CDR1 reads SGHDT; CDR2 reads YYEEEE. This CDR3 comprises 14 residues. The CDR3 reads CASSLVSVPGEAFF.

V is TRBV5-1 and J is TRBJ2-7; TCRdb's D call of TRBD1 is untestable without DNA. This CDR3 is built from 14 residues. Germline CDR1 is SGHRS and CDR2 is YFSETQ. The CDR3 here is CASSSGTGPLEQYF.

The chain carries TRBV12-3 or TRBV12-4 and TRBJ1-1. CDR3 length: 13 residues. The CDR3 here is CASSFGASTEAFF.

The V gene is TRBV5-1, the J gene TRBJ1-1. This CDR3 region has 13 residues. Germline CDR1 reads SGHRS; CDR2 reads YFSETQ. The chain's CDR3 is CASSFFGNTEAFF.

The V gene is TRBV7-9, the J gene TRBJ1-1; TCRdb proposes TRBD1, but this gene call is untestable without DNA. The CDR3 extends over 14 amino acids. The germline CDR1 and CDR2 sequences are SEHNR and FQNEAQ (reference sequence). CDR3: CASSLSGGDTEAFF.

CDR3 loop: CASSFRRVPEGELFF. This sequence joins TRBV7-8 and TRBJ2-2; TCRdb lists TRBD2, though no DNA is available to test this call. Per germline, CDR1 SGHVS and CDR2 FQNEAQ. This CDR3 spans 15 amino acids.

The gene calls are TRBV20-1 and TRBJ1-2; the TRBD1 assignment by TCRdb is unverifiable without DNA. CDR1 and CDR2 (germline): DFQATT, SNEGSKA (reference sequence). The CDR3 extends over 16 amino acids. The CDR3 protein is CSAFSQGQSTIYGYTF.

CDR3 region: CSARDPGSGGYTF. The V gene is TRBV20-1, the J gene TRBJ1-2. The CDR3 is made up of 13 amino acids. Germline assignment: CDR1 DFQATT and CDR2 SNEGSKA (reference sequence).